These 2 T cell receptor beta chains originate from one sample sequenced in a study of blood T cell repertoires in COVID-19. Profiled with immunoSEQ multiplex PCR; TCRdb holds only in-frame clones, not every one. The data show some 200,000 clones, 65% to 90% seen once. Sequenced material: PBMCs or T cells enriched from blood (not recorded which). All receptors derive from an older woman with acute COVID-19.

The rearrangement joins TRBV3-1 (or the pseudogene TRBV3-2) to TRBJ2-7; 8 bases are a match to TRBD2. Germline CDR1 is LGHDT and CDR2 is YNNKEL (reference sequence). This CDR3 spans 13 amino acids. Unmatched junction bases numbered 6, after V lost 4 bases and J lost 7 bases. The CDR3 coding sequence is TGTGCCAGCAGCCTCAGCGGGAGTGGGGAGCAGTACTTC. Amino acids: CASSLSGSGEQYF.

The rearrangement links TRBV3-1 (or the pseudogene TRBV3-2) to TRBJ2-1; D is possibly TRBD1 (5 bases). CDR3 length: 13 amino acids. Trimming took 10 bases from V and 0 from J, leaving 10 bases between them. Per the germline V gene, CDR1 is LGHDT and CDR2 is YNNKEL (reference sequence). The CDR3 reads CATRQNSYNEQFF. The CDR3, as DNA: TGTGCCACCCGACAGAACTCCTACAATGAGCAGTTCTTC.